This TCR beta chain was recovered during a study of response to subunit inactivated influenza vaccine. Study results and caveats: Few additional T cells are recruited per seasonal influenza vaccination, authors suggested.

CDR3 size: 12 residues. Per the germline V gene, CDR1 is SQVTM and CDR2 is ANQGSEA. Trimming removed 5 bases from V and 5 bases from J, with 9 bases in between. TCRdb ran MiXCR on the RT-PCR reads and lists one entry per CDR3 protein. The table has 700,000 to 900,000 distinct CDR3 sequences, over 20% seen once. This clonotype was seen a handful of times. Antigen: not known. Material: PBMCs from blood, obtained about 5 days after vaccination. This TCR was sampled from a middle-aged man who received an inactivated influenza vaccine. The chain recombines TRBV29-1 with TRBJ1-4; unclear D gene. CDR3: CSVSKGNEKLFF. CDR3 nucleotides: TGCAGCGTTTCGAAAGGAAATGAAAAACTGTTTTTT.